A selection of T cell receptor beta chains follows, all from one sample in a study of T cell clonotyping in hematopoietic cell transplantation. The table came from immunoSEQ multiplex PCR; TCRdb's copy has only in-frame clones and leaves some out. The sample has roughly 5,300 clones; around 77% are singletons. The sequencing used peripheral blood mononuclear cells, collected 100 days after allogeneic stem cell transplant. These receptors were collected from a male patient over 55 who had an allogeneic stem cell transplant, so T cells may come from the graft donor. Some clones in this sample may be carry-over from other donors' samples. CDR3s include the opening cysteine and the closing phenylalanine or tryptophan. D genes are given only for firm matches. The listing skips clone size in some rows; elsewhere it reads once, few, many or a size class.

D	V	J	size	DNA	CDR3
TRBD1	TRBV18	TRBJ1-2	-	TGTGCCAGCTCACCGGGACAGGACTATGGCTACACCTTC	CASSPGQDYGYTF
-	TRBV4-2	TRBJ2-3	once	TGTGCCAGCAGCCACAGCGGCGGGACAGATACGCAGTATTTT	CASSHSGGTDTQYF
-	TRBV7-8	TRBJ2-1	-	TGTGCCAGCAGCGCTAGTCTAGCCTCCTACAATGAGCAGTTCTTC	CASSASLASYNEQFF
-	TRBV28	TRBJ2-7	-	TGTGCCAGCAGTTTTCAGGAATACGAGCAGTACTTC	CASSFQEYEQYF
-	TRBV15	TRBJ2-5	-	TGTGCCACCAGCACGGACTCGTACCAAGAGACCCAGTACTTC	CATSTDSYQETQYF
-	TRBV27	TRBJ2-1	-	TGTGCCAGCAGTCGTTACAATGAGCAGTTCTTC	CASSRYNEQFF
TRBD1	TRBV30	TRBJ1-6	-	TGTGCCTGGAGTCCGGGACAGACTTTTTCACCCCTCCACTTT	CAWSPGQTFSPLHF
-	TRBV9	TRBJ2-7	-	TGTGCCAGCAGCGTAGCTCCAGGTAGCTCCTACGAGCAGTACTTC	CASSVAPGSSYEQYF
-	TRBV11-2	TRBJ2-1	once	TGTGCCAGCAGCCTTTTTGCGGGCCTCTCCTACAATGAGCAGTTCTTC	CASSLFAGLSYNEQFF
-	TRBV6-5	TRBJ1-5	-	TGTGCCAGCAGCCGGGGGGCTTTATCTCAGCCCCAGCATTTT	CASSRGALSQPQHF
-	TRBV27	TRBJ2-1	-	TGTGCCACCCGTCAGGGGATTGTAAATGAGCAGTTCTTC	CATRQGIVNEQFF
-	TRBV19	TRBJ2-1	-	TGTGCCAGCCGGGTTAGTGTTAATGAGCAGTTCTTC	CASRVSVNEQFF
TRBD1	TRBV5-4	TRBJ1-1	-	TGTGCCAGCGACAGGGACAACGGGGACACTGAAGCTTTCTTT	CASDRDNGDTEAFF
-	TRBV9	TRBJ2-1	once	TGTGCCAGCAGCGAGGACCCCTCGCCATCCGACAATGAGCAGTTCTTC	CASSEDPSPSDNEQFF
-	TRBV5-1	TRBJ1-6	-	TGCGCCAGCAGCCGGGAAAGCTCCTATAATTCACCCCTCCACTTT	CASSRESSYNSPLHF
-	TRBV25-1	TRBJ2-1	-	TGTGCCAGCAGTGAATTGTGGAACAATGAGCAGTTCTTC	CASSELWNNEQFF
-	TRBV4-1	TRBJ2-2	-	TGCGCCAGCAGCCAAGATCGGACCGGACAGACGAACACCGGGGAGCTGTTTTTT	CASSQDRTGQTNTGELFF
-	TRBV11-2	TRBJ2-2	large	TGTGCCACCGTCAGTTCCGGGGAGCTGTTTTTT	CATVSSGELFF
-	TRBV28	TRBJ2-4	once	TGTGCCAGCCGTTCCAAAAACATTCAGTACTTC	CASRSKNIQYF
-	TRBV10-1	TRBJ1-1	-	TGCGCCAGCAGTGAGTCTTATCCCTCCCGTGGACATGGCCAGAACACTGAAGCTTTCTTT	CASSESYPSRGHGQNTEAFF
-	TRBV7-2	TRBJ2-1	-	TGTGCCAGCAGCTTAGCGGGGGGCGCCAATGAGCAGTTCTTC	CASSLAGGANEQFF
-	TRBV7-9	TRBJ1-2	-	TGTGCCAGCAGCTTGGGGGAAGGGGATGGCTACACCTTC	CASSLGEGDGYTF
-	TRBV19	TRBJ1-5	-	TGTGCCAGTTGTTACCAGAGGGGCTTTAATCAGCCCCAGCATTTT	CASCYQRGFNQPQHF
-	TRBV28	TRBJ2-5	-	TGTGCCAGCAGTTTATATCTCTCTCCGACCCAGTACTTC	CASSLYLSPTQYF
TRBD1	TRBV18	TRBJ1-2	-	TGTGCCAGCTCACCGGGGACAGGTTATCTCAACTATGGCTACACCTTC	CASSPGTGYLNYGYTF
TRBD2	TRBV6-6	TRBJ2-2	-	TGTGCCAGCAGCCTTGCGCAGGGACTAGACACCGGGGAGCTGTTTTTT	CASSLAQGLDTGELFF